The 13 T cell receptor beta chains presented below share a single source sample, sequenced in a study of early T cells in non-severe SARS-CoV-2 infection. Using its own MiXCR run on the 5' RACE reads, TCRdb lists one record per CDR3 protein. This sample has 35,000 to 45,000 distinct CDR3 sequences, with about 8% found just once. The material sequenced was whole blood, taken at baseline. These receptors originate from an adult who was a healthcare worker with PCR-confirmed SARS-CoV-2 infection or an uninfected control (not recorded which).

The sample holds many counts of this clonotype. The genes are TRBV6-1 and TRBJ2-2, with D possibly being TRBD2 (6 bases). Per germline, CDR1 MNHNS and CDR2 SASEGT. The CDR3 loop spans 13 amino acids. The V and J ends lost 5 bases and 6 bases respectively, with 10 bases between them. The CDR3 region has the DNA TGTGCCAGCAGTCTTCGGAGGGCCGGGGAGCTGTTTTTT. Residues: CASSLRRAGELFF.

This clonotype was observed at least ten times. The chain links TRBV20-1 to TRBJ2-7; D is undetermined. Germline V gene data show CDR1 as DFQATT and CDR2 as SNEGSKA (reference sequence). CDR3 length equals 15 residues. Deletions cut 0 bases from V and 6 bases from J, with 18 bases between. CDR3 coding DNA: TGCAGTGCTAGAGATGGTCCGGCGGCCGGCCGCGAGCAGTACTTC. This gives the protein CSARDGPAAGREQYF.

The chain recombines TRBV15 with TRBJ2-1, with 9 bases lining up with TRBD1. The CDR3 is made up of 15 amino acids. Germline-derived CDR1 and CDR2 are LNHNV and YYDKDF (reference sequence). With V trimmed by 4 bases and J by 4 bases, 5 bases remained unmatched. The CDR3 nucleotides read TGTGCCACCAGCACTTCCGGACAGGGGTACAATGAGCAGTTCTTC. Translation: CATSTSGQGYNEQFF. The full variable domain, with the rest looked up from reference TRBV15 and TRBJ2-1, is DAMVIQNPRYQVTQFGKPVTLSCSQTLNHNVMYWYQQKSSQAPKLLFHYYDKDFNNEADTPDNFQSRRPNTSFCFLDIRSPGLGDTAMYLCATSTSGQGYNEQFFGPGTRLTVL.

This chain joins TRBV6-1 and TRBJ2-2; TRBD1 agrees at 8 bases. Germline V gene sequence: CDR1 MNHNS, CDR2 SASEGT. The CDR3 sequence is 16 residues long. The V gene end was trimmed by 1 base and the J gene end by 3 bases; junction bases not matched to a gene: 4. The DNA for the CDR3 is TGTGCCAGCAGTGAAGTACAGGGGGTCGACACCGGGGAGCTGTTTTTT. This translates into CASSEVQGVDTGELFF.

This clonotype has only a few counts. As DNA, the CDR3 is TGTGCCAGCAGCCCCACCGGGACAGGGGTTTACGAGCAGTACTTC. It encodes CASSPTGTGVYEQYF. The V call is TRBV14, the J call TRBJ2-7, with TRBD1 identical over 10 bases. V lost 4 bases to trimming and J lost 4 bases; unmatched junction nucleotides: 7. The CDR3 sequence is 15 residues long. Germline lookup yields CDR1 SGHDN and CDR2 FVKESK.

The J gene is TRBJ1-5, the V gene TRBV6-1; D might be TRBD1 (6 bases). V was trimmed by 8 bases and J by 3 bases, leaving 14 bases between them. Germline CDR1 and CDR2: MNHNS and SASEGT. The CDR3 length is 14 residues. The CDR3 spells CASRRGGDNQPQHF. CDR3 bases: TGTGCCAGCCGACGAGGGGGAGACAATCAGCCCCAGCATTTT.

This clonotype occurred a few times. V usage is TRBV6-2 or TRBV6-3 and J usage is TRBJ1-2; D unresolved. Germline lookup yields CDR1 MNHEY and CDR2 SVGEGT. The CDR3 spans 11 residues. V dropped 1 base and J dropped 7 bases, with 4 bases sitting between them. In nucleotides, the CDR3 is TGTGCCAGCAGTTACTTTGGTGGCTACACCTTC. This encodes CASSYFGGYTF.

On this clonotype: One end of the junction fails to match germline, which may point to a read error. The V gene is TRBV3-1, the J gene TRBJ2-3; TRBD1 matches at 10 bases. In germline, CDR1 is LGHDT, CDR2 YNNKEL (reference sequence). The length of the CDR3 is 16 residues. The CDR3 loop reads CDSSQAGQGTGDTQYF. CDR3 nucleotides: TGTGACAGCAGCCAAGCGGGACAGGGGACAGGGGATACGCAGTATTTT.

V gene TRBV7-2 combines with J gene TRBJ2-2; 10 nucleotides match TRBD1. Per the germline V gene, CDR1 is SGHTA and CDR2 is FQGNSA. Germline trimming cut 1 base from V and 5 bases from J; bases unmatched to any gene: 7. This CDR3 is built from 17 residues. CDR3 DNA: TGTGCCAGCAGCTTAGGTTTCGGACAGGGGGTGACCGGGGAGCTGTTTTTT. Translation gives CASSLGFGQGVTGELFF.

This clonotype has ten or more counts. This sequence joins TRBV4-2 and TRBJ2-5, with TRBD2 matching over 8 bases. Germline V gene data show CDR1 as LGHNA and CDR2 as YNFKEQ. J gave up 4 bases and V 0 bases, and 7 bases lay outside the gene matches. CDR3 size: 16 residues. The CDR3 region has the DNA TGTGCCAGCAGCCAAGATCCCGGGGGGGCACGAGAGACCCAGTACTTC. This codes for CASSQDPGGARETQYF.

This clonotype was picked up a small number of times. The J gene is TRBJ2-3, the V gene TRBV7-9, with 10 bases lining up with TRBD1. Germline lookup yields CDR1 SEHNR and CDR2 FQNEAQ (reference sequence). V lost 5 bases to trimming and J lost 3 bases; unmatched junction nucleotides: 8. The CDR3 spans 16 residues. The DNA for the CDR3 is TGTGCCAGCAGCGAGCTGGGGGGACAGGGGACAGATACGCAGTATTTT. Amino acids: CASSELGGQGTDTQYF.

The sample holds a few counts of this clonotype. The gene calls are TRBV20-1 and TRBJ2-5; D gene unclear. V lost 4 bases to trimming and J lost 1 base, with 4 bases between them. The germline gives CDR1 DFQATT, CDR2 SNEGSKA (reference sequence). The CDR3 is 11 residues long. The CDR3 here is CSAKAQETQYF. In DNA form, the CDR3 reads TGCAGTGCTAAGGCCCAAGAGACCCAGTACTTC.

This clonotype was observed many times. The chain has TRBV5-4 and TRBJ2-7, with 7 nucleotides matching TRBD1. V lost 3 bases to trimming and J lost 2 bases; unmatched junction nucleotides: 11. The CDR3 has 16 residues. The germline gives CDR1 SGHNT, CDR2 YYREEE (reference sequence). CDR3 sequence: CASSSTGERSPYEQYF. CDR3 bases: TGTGCCAGCAGCTCTACAGGGGAAAGGAGCCCCTACGAGCAGTACTTC. Supplemented by reference TRBV5-4 and TRBJ2-7, the full variable domain reads ETGVTQSPTHLIKTRGQQVTLRCSSQSGHNTVSWYQQALGQGPQFIFQYYREEENGRGNFPPRFSGLQFPNYSSELNVNALELDDSALYLCASSSTGERSPYEQYFGPGTRLTVT.